These 28 T cell receptor beta chains came from one sample sequenced in a study of OX40 agonist ivuxolimab in advanced cancers. The method was immunoSEQ multiplex PCR; TCRdb's version includes in-frame clones alone and lacks a portion of them. This sample has 65,000 to 80,000 clones, with about 85% found just once. The sequencing used CD4+ or CD8+ T cells sorted from blood, collected in a trial of the OX40 agonist ivuxolimab. The receptors derive from an adult with an advanced solid tumor such as melanoma, head and neck, liver or kidney cancer.

The chain is built from TRBV2 and TRBJ2-7; D not resolved. With 6 bases removed from V and 2 bases from J, the gap between germline ends came to 14 bases. In germline, CDR1 is SNHLY, CDR2 FYNNEI. The CDR3 spans 14 residues. The CDR3 DNA follows: TGTGCCAGCAGCGTTTACCGGGTCACCTACGAGCAGTACTTC. Protein: CASSVYRVTYEQYF.

V gene TRBV5-1 combines with J gene TRBJ1-3, with D maybe TRBD1 (5 bases). Per germline, CDR1 SGHRS and CDR2 YFSETQ. The CDR3 spans 17 residues. V was clipped by 4 bases and J by 0 bases, with 17 bases between them. The CDR3 protein is CASSPWGGPSSGNTIYF. The CDR3 DNA is TGCGCCAGCAGCCCGTGGGGGGGACCGAGCTCTGGAAACACCATATATTTT.

The rearrangement links TRBV7-2 to TRBJ1-2; D gene ambiguous. CDR3 length: 12 residues. V was pared by 5 bases and J by 4 bases, with 8 bases between. Germline lookup yields CDR1 SGHTA and CDR2 FQGNSA. The CDR3 DNA is TGTGCCAGCAGCACTAACAGCTATGGCTACACCTTC. It specifies CASSTNSYGYTF.

The chain links TRBV6-5 to TRBJ1-1; D is ambiguous. Germline assignment: CDR1 MNHEY and CDR2 SVGAGI. The V end was cut by 6 bases, the J end by 4 bases, with 9 bases between. This CDR3 has 12 residues. CDR3 sequence: CASRRIGTEAFF. The CDR3, as DNA: TGTGCCAGCAGGCGAATAGGCACTGAAGCTTTCTTT.

This clone was seen a few times. The chain joins TRBV10-3 to TRBJ1-1; possibly TRBD1 for D (5 bases). CDR3 length: 13 amino acids. Per germline, CDR1 ENHRY and CDR2 SYGVKD. Trimming pared 8 bases from V and 0 bases from J, leaving 10 bases between. The CDR3 loop reads CAIGDSMNTEAFF. The CDR3 nucleotides are TGTGCCATCGGAGACAGCATGAACACTGAAGCTTTCTTT.

This clone was observed a few times. The CDR3 loop reads CASSIPRGAGELFF. The DNA for the CDR3 is TGTGCCAGTAGTATCCCCAGGGGCGCCGGGGAGCTGTTTTTT. The chain employs TRBV19 and TRBJ2-2; TRBD1 might be the D (6 bases). This CDR3 region has 14 residues. Germline CDR1 is LNHDA and CDR2 is SQIVND (reference sequence). Between the trimmed V and J ends, which lost 3 bases and 6 bases, there was a span of 11 bases.

A single count supports this clone. The chain recombines TRBV7-2 with TRBJ1-6, with D uncertain. The CDR3 has 15 amino acids. Between the trimmed V and J ends, which lost 6 bases and 0 bases, there was a span of 9 bases. The V gene's germline CDR1 is SGHTA and CDR2 FQGNSA. CDR3 residues: CASRGWSSYNSPLHF. The CDR3 coding sequence is TGTGCCAGCAGGGGGTGGAGCTCCTATAATTCACCCCTCCACTTT. Full variable domain (rest looked up from reference TRBV7-2 and TRBJ1-6): GAGVSQSPSNKVTEKGKDVELRCDPISGHTALYWYRQSLGQGLEFLIYFQGNSAPDKSGLPSDRFSAERTGGSVSTLTIQRTQQEDSAVYLCASRGWSSYNSPLHFGNGTRLTVT.

The chain recombines TRBV6-5 with TRBJ1-1; a possible D gene is TRBD1 (5 bases). V lost 6 bases and J lost 0, with 11 bases in between. This CDR3 spans 14 amino acids. CDR1 and CDR2 (germline): MNHEY, SVGAGI. CDR3 loop: CASSLRGLNTEAFF. CDR3 nucleotides: TGTGCCAGCAGCCTCCGGGGCCTGAACACTGAAGCTTTCTTT.

This chain connects TRBV2 to TRBJ2-3; D is tentatively TRBD1 or TRBD2 (5 bases each). Trimming pared 5 bases from V and 7 bases from J, leaving 16 bases between. Per germline, CDR1 SNHLY and CDR2 FYNNEI. This CDR3 comprises 14 residues. CDR3 amino acids: CASSPGATGHTQYF. CDR3 coding DNA: TGTGCCAGCAGTCCCGGGGCTACGGGCCATACGCAGTATTTT.

This clone was counted once. This chain uses TRBV29-1 with TRBJ2-1; D perhaps matches TRBD2 (7 bases). The germline CDR1 and CDR2 sequences are SQVTM and ANQGSEA. The CDR3 covers 15 residues. The V and J ends lost 3 bases and 4 bases respectively, with 16 bases between them. The CDR3 here is CSVDWAGAVYNEQFF. CDR3 DNA sequence: TGCAGCGTTGATTGGGCGGGGGCCGTGTACAATGAGCAGTTCTTC.

This clone was seen just once. In DNA form, the CDR3 reads TGCGCCAGCAGCTTGGGGACTAGCGGGGGTCATGAGCAGTTCTTC. This codes for CASSLGTSGGHEQFF. The chain carries TRBV5-1 and TRBJ2-1; 13 nucleotides match TRBD2. Germline loops: CDR1 SGHRS, CDR2 YFSETQ. V dropped 0 bases and J dropped 8; count of bases not matched to a gene: 2. This CDR3 comprises 15 residues. The full variable domain, completed using reference TRBV5-1 and TRBJ2-1, is KAGVTQTPRYLIKTRGQQVTLSCSPISGHRSVSWYQQTPGQGLQFLFEYFSETQRNKGNFPGRFSGRQFSNSRSEMNVSTLELGDSALYLCASSLGTSGGHEQFFGPGTRLTVL.

The V and J genes are TRBV18 and TRBJ1-5, with D unresolved. Germline V gene data show CDR1 as KGHSH and CDR2 as LQKENI. This CDR3 region has 15 residues. V was cut by 0 bases and J by 3 bases, with 9 bases left in between. The CDR3 loop is CASSPPNGYNQPQHF. The CDR3 nucleotides are TGTGCCAGCTCACCACCGAACGGATACAATCAGCCCCAGCATTTT.

The chain joins TRBV7-8 to TRBJ1-5, with D uncertain. The length of the CDR3 is 14 residues. Per the germline V gene, CDR1 is SGHVS and CDR2 is FQNEAQ. With 3 bases removed from V and 3 bases from J, the gap between germline ends came to 9 bases. In DNA form, the CDR3 reads TGTGCCAGCAGCTTGACCGGCTACAATCAGCCCCAGCATTTT. Translating it yields CASSLTGYNQPQHF.

The count of this clone is one. The gene calls are TRBV5-1 and TRBJ1-1, with TRBD1 identical over 7 bases. From germline, CDR1 is SGHRS and CDR2 YFSETQ. V dropped 0 bases and J dropped 3; count of bases not matched to a gene: 8. This CDR3 contains 16 residues. The CDR3 coding sequence is TGCGCCAGCAGCTTGGGGACAGGTCCCGGCGACACTGAAGCTTTCTTT. Translation gives CASSLGTGPGDTEAFF.

The chain combines TRBV7-2 with TRBJ1-2, with unresolved D. Looked up from germline, CDR1 is SGHTA and CDR2 is FQGNSA. The V gene lost 3 bases and the J gene lost 13 bases, with 15 bases spanning the gap. The CDR3 covers 12 residues. CDR3: CASSFAWEVSTF. CDR3 in DNA: TGTGCCAGCAGCTTCGCCTGGGAAGTGTCCACCTTC.

CDR3 sequence reads: CASSLSGHSNYGYTF. CDR3 DNA: TGTGCCAGCTCCCTGAGTGGGCACTCGAACTATGGCTACACCTTC. The genes are TRBV18 and TRBJ1-2; D unclear. Trimming removed 6 bases at V and 2 bases at J, with 16 bases between. This CDR3 is 15 amino acids long. Germline V gene lookup returns CDR1 KGHSH and CDR2 LQKENI.

The J gene is TRBJ1-1, the V gene TRBV12-5; D uncertain. CDR3 length: 13 amino acids. V gave up 5 bases and J gave up 1 base, with 8 bases separating them. CDR1 and CDR2 (germline): LGHNT, FRNRAP. For the CDR3, the DNA is TGTGCTAGTGGTCTTAGACAGAACACTGAAGCTTTCTTT. The encoded protein is CASGLRQNTEAFF.

The V call is TRBV11-2, the J call TRBJ2-3; D gene ambiguous. Germline loops: CDR1 SGHAT, CDR2 FQNNGV. The CDR3 is made up of 15 amino acids. Deletions cut 1 base from V and 7 bases from J, with 15 bases between. The CDR3 sequence: CASSLAYGLSNTQYF. The CDR3 DNA reads TGTGCCAGCAGCTTAGCGTACGGGCTTTCAAATACGCAGTATTTT.

The chain joins TRBV6-5 to TRBJ2-5; D is unclear. The germline CDR1 and CDR2 sequences are MNHEY and SVGAGI. The CDR3 length is 14 residues. The V gene lost 0 bases and the J gene lost 5 bases, with 10 bases spanning the gap. The CDR3 DNA follows: TGTGCCAGCAGTTACTCAGGCAGTTGGGAGACCCAGTACTTC. This translates into CASSYSGSWETQYF.

This chain joins TRBV5-6 and TRBJ1-1; no definite D call. The CDR3 has 13 residues. Trimming took off 5 bases at V and 7 bases at J, with 15 bases between the two ends. CDR1 SGHDT and CDR2 YYEEEE come from the germline V gene. CDR3 protein: CASREGTTGEAFF. CDR3 nucleotide sequence: TGTGCCAGCAGAGAGGGTACAACCGGTGAAGCTTTCTTT.

This clone was recorded a few times. The genes are TRBV28 and TRBJ1-1, with D maybe TRBD1 (5 bases). There are 16 residues in the CDR3. Per germline, CDR1 MDHEN and CDR2 SYDVKM. With 7 bases removed from V and 1 base from J, the gap between germline ends came to 19 bases. In DNA form, the CDR3 reads TGTGCCAGCATCCCTTGGGGCGGACCGGAGAACACTGAAGCTTTCTTT. Protein: CASIPWGGPENTEAFF.

The chain combines TRBV19 with TRBJ2-1; 7 bases are a match to TRBD1. The germline gives CDR1 LNHDA, CDR2 SQIVND (reference sequence). The junction had 8 bases not matched to a gene; V was cut back by 3 bases and J by 9 bases. The CDR3 has 14 amino acids. The CDR3 loop reads CASSIRQGRREQFF. In DNA, the CDR3 is TGTGCCAGTAGTATTCGACAGGGAAGGCGTGAGCAGTTCTTC.

The gene calls are TRBV6-1 and TRBJ2-3; TRBD1 agrees at 9 bases. The CDR3 sequence is 14 residues long. Germline-derived CDR1 and CDR2 are MNHNS and SASEGT. The V segment lost 6 bases and the J segment 5 bases; nucleotides outside the gene matches: 6. DNA of the CDR3: TGTGCCAGCAGCCGGACAGGGGCGGGAGATACGCAGTATTTT. Amino acids: CASSRTGAGDTQYF.

This clone was counted a single time. The rearrangement joins TRBV18 to TRBJ1-1; D gene uncertain. The ends were cut back, 5 bases at V and 1 base at J, with 17 bases in the middle. Germline CDR1 and CDR2: KGHSH and LQKENI. The CDR3 has 16 residues. In DNA, the CDR3 is TGTGCCAGCTCAATTGTTGCATGGGGAGGGAACACTGAAGCTTTCTTT. It codes for CASSIVAWGGNTEAFF.

As DNA, the CDR3 is TGCAGCGTTGACCTTGGGGCGGGGAAGAAAGAGACCCAGTACTTC. This codes for CSVDLGAGKKETQYF. The chain combines TRBV29-1 with TRBJ2-5, with D perhaps matching TRBD2 (6 bases). This CDR3 has 15 amino acids. CDR1 SQVTM and CDR2 ANQGSEA come from the germline V gene. Trimming pared 3 bases from V and 3 bases from J, leaving 17 bases between.

This clone was recorded only once. The chain employs TRBV2 and TRBJ1-2; 8 nucleotides align to TRBD1. CDR3 length equals 13 residues. The germline CDR1 and CDR2 sequences are SNHLY and FYNNEI. V gave up 4 bases and J gave up 7 bases; unmatched junction bases: 5. In DNA form, the CDR3 reads TGTGCCAGCAGTGGGACAGGGCTGGGTGGCTACACCTTC. Translation: CASSGTGLGGYTF.

This clone showed up just a few times. The CDR3 DNA reads as TGTGCCAGCAGTGAAGCGCTTTACTCAGGGAGCGGCGGGGAGCTGTTTTTT. Its protein product is CASSEALYSGSGGELFF. This chain links TRBV2 with TRBJ2-2; D could derive from TRBD1 or TRBD2 (5 bases each). The V gene's germline CDR1 is SNHLY and CDR2 FYNNEI. The CDR3 length is 17 residues. V shed 0 bases and J shed 7 bases, with 18 bases lying between them.

J is TRBJ2-3 and V is TRBV5-1; D is perhaps TRBD1 (6 bases). Trimming removed 0 bases from V and 5 bases from J, with 16 bases in between. CDR3 size: 16 residues. Germline V CDR1 and CDR2: SGHRS, YFSETQ. The CDR3 DNA is TGCGCCAGCAGCTTGGCGACAACAGGGCGCCAAGATACGCAGTATTTT. It yields the protein CASSLATTGRQDTQYF. Complete variable domain (other parts from reference TRBV5-1 and TRBJ2-3): KAGVTQTPRYLIKTRGQQVTLSCSPISGHRSVSWYQQTPGQGLQFLFEYFSETQRNKGNFPGRFSGRQFSNSRSEMNVSTLELGDSALYLCASSLATTGRQDTQYFGPGTRLTVL.